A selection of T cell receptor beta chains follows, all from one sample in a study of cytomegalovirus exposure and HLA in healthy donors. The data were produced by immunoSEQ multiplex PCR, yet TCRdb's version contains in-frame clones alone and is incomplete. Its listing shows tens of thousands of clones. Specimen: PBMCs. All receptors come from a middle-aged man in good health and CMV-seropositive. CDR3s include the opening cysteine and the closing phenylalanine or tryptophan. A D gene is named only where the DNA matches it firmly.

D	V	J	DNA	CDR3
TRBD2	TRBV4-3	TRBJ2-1	TGCGCCAGCAGCCAGGCCCCGCTAGCGGGGCCCGAAAGCTCCTACAATGAGCAGTTCTTC	CASSQAPLAGPESSYNEQFF
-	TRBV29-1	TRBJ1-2	TGCAGCGTAGGATCTGCGGGATATGGCTACACCTTC	CSVGSAGYGYTF
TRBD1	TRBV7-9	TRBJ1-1	TGTGCCAGCTCCGAGACAGGGGCGAACACTGAAGCTTTCTTT	CASSETGANTEAFF
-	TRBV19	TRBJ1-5	TGTGCCAGTAGTAACGGATGGGCAGGGTCTTATAATCAGCCCCAGCATTTT	CASSNGWAGSYNQPQHF
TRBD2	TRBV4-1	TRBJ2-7	TGCGCCAGCAGCCCCAGGGCTAGCGGGGGTGACCCGAGCGCCTACGAGCAGTACTTC	CASSPRASGGDPSAYEQYF
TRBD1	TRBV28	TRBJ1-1	TGTGCCAGCAGTTCGGGGGACAGGAGGAACACTGAAGCTTTCTTT	CASSSGDRRNTEAFF
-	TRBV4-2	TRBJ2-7	TGTGCCAGCAGCCAAGATGCGGGACCGAGGGGCGAGCAGTACTTC	CASSQDAGPRGEQYF
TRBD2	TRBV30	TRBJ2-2	TGTGCCTGGAGTCGGATCCCGGGACTAGCGGGGGGGCTTAACCCCAAGTCCGGGGAGCTGTTTTTT	CAWSRIPGLAGGLNPKSGELFF
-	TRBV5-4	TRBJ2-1	TGTGCCAGCAGCTTGGGGGGCACCTCCTACAATGAGCAGTTCTTC	CASSLGGTSYNEQFF
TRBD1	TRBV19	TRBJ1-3	TGTGCCAGTAGTATAGTAGGGACAGTCGGAAACACCATATATTTT	CASSIVGTVGNTIYF
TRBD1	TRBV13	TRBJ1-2	TGTGCCAGCAGCGTAAGACAGGGTTCCTCCAATGGGAGCTATGGCTACACCTTC	CASSVRQGSSNGSYGYTF
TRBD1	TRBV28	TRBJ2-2	TGTGCCAGCAGTCCGGGGACAGGGAGCGAGGACACCGGGGAGCTGTTTTTT	CASSPGTGSEDTGELFF
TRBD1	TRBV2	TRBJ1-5	TGTGCCAGCTCCTTACAGGGGCGAGGAAATCAGCCCCAGCATTTT	CASSLQGRGNQPQHF
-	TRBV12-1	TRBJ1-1	TGTGCCAGCAGCCCCCAGGGGACAGGGAGGGCCACTGAAGCTTTCTTT	CASSPQGTGRATEAFF
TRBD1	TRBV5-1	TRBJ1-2	TGCGCCAGCCACCGCACAGATGGGACAGGGGAAGGCTACACCTTC	CASHRTDGTGEGYTF
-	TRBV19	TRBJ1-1	TGTGCCAGTAGTATTGGGGCCCAGTTTAGAGCTTTCTTT	CASSIGAQFRAFF
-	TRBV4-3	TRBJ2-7	TGCGCCAGCAGCGGAGGGGAAGGGTCGACCCTTTACGAGCAGTACTTC	CASSGGEGSTLYEQYF
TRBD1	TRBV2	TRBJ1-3	TGTGCCAGCAGTCAGAACAGGGGCGGCTCTGGAAACACCATATATTTT	CASSQNRGGSGNTIYF
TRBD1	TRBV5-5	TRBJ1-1	TGTGCCAGCAGCCGCGGACAGGGGGCAAGAGGTGAAGCTTTCTTT	CASSRGQGARGEAFF
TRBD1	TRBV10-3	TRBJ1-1	TGTGCCATCACGGGACAGCAGAACACTGAAGCTTTCTTT	CAITGQQNTEAFF
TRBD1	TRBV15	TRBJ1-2	TGTGCCACCAGCAGAGATGGGGACAGGTATGGCTACACCTTC	CATSRDGDRYGYTF
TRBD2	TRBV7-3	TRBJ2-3	TGTGCCAGCAGCCCGCGGGGGGGCACAGATACGCAGTATTTT	CASSPRGGTDTQYF
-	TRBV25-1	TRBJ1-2	TGTGCCAGCAGTGAATCGGCAGGGCGTAGCTATGGCTACACCTTC	CASSESAGRSYGYTF
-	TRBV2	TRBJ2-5	TGTGCCAGGAAACGGGACTCCCCTCCACAAGAGACCCAGTACTTC	CARKRDSPPQETQYF
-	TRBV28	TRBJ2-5	TGTGCCAGCAGTTTGGTCACAGGCACTACAGAGACCCAGTACTTC	CASSLVTGTTETQYF
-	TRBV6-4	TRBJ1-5	TGTGCCAGGAGAGGTAAGCCCCAGCATTTT	CARRGKPQHF
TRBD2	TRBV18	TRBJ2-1	TGTGCCAGCTCACCATTACTAGCGGCCTCCTACAATGAGCAGTTCTTC	CASSPLLAASYNEQFF
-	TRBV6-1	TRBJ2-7	TGTGCCAGCAGTGGAACAGGGTTCGAGCAGTACTTC	CASSGTGFEQYF
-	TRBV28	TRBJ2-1	TGTGCCAGCACCAAGGACAGCTACAATGAGCAGTTCTTC	CASTKDSYNEQFF
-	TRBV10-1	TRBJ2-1	TGCGCCAGCAGTGACCCCCATGACCTCGGGGTGGGTTCTGGGCAGTTCTTC	CASSDPHDLGVGSGQFF
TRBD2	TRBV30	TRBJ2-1	TGTGCCTGGGCCCTCGGGAGGGGGAGGGATGAGCAGTTCTTC	CAWALGRGRDEQFF
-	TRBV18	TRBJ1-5	TGTGCCAGCTCACCAGAAGCCCGGCCCCAGCATTTT	CASSPEARPQHF
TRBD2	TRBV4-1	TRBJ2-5	TGCGCCAGCAGCCAAGACGGACTAGGGGAGACCCAGTACTTC	CASSQDGLGETQYF
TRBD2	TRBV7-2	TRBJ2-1	TGTGCCAGCACCCGGACTAGCGGGAGCTCCTACAATGAGCAGTTCTTC	CASTRTSGSSYNEQFF
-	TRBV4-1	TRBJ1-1	TGCGCCAGCAGCCAACCGGACAGAAGGGACACTGAAGCTTTCTTT	CASSQPDRRDTEAFF
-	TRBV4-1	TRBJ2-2	TGCGCCAGCAGCCAAGGGGTCGAGGAACCCGGGGAGCTGTTTTTT	CASSQGVEEPGELFF
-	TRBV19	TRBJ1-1	TGTGCCATTCGCGGGGGACTGTTGAACACTGAAGCTTTCTTT	CAIRGGLLNTEAFF
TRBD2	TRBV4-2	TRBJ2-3	TGTGCCAGCAGCCGGCTAGCGGGGGCGAGCACAGATACGCAGTATTTT	CASSRLAGASTDTQYF
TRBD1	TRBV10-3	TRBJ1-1	TGTGCCATCAGGGAGGACAGGGGTCAGGCTTTCTTT	CAIREDRGQAFF
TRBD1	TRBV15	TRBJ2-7	TGTGCCACCAGCAGAGAGGAAAGGGGGCGGTACGAGCAGTACTTC	CATSREERGRYEQYF
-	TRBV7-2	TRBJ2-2	TGTGCCAGCAGCGTGGAAGGCAGGTCCGGGGAGCTGTTTTTT	CASSVEGRSGELFF
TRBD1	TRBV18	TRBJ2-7	TGTGCCAGCTCACCGGGACAGGGGTCCTACGAGCAGTACTTC	CASSPGQGSYEQYF
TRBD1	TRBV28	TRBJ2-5	TGTGCCAGCAGCCCCTCGGAGGGGACAGGACAAGAGACCCAGTACTTC	CASSPSEGTGQETQYF
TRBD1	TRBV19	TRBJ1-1	TGTGCCAGTAGTATGGGACAGGGGGGGACTGAAGCTTTCTTT	CASSMGQGGTEAFF
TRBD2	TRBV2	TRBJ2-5	TGTGCCAGCGTGCCGGGACTAGCGGGGGGTACCCAGTACTTC	CASVPGLAGGTQYF
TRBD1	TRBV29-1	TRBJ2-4	TGCAGCGTTGAAGGACAGGGGAAAAACATTCAGTACTTC	CSVEGQGKNIQYF
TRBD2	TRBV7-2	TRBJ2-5	TGTGCCAGCAGCTCCGGACTAGCCGGAGAGACCCAGTACTTC	CASSSGLAGETQYF
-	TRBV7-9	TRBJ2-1	TGTGCCAGCAGCTCAGGGCAGCATTTAAACAATGAGCAGTTCTTC	CASSSGQHLNNEQFF
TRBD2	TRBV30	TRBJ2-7	TGTGCCTGGTTGACTAGCGCTTACGAGCAGTACTTC	CAWLTSAYEQYF
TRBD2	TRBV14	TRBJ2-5	TGTGCCAGCAGCCACATACTAGCGGGAGTAGGGGAGACCCAGTACTTC	CASSHILAGVGETQYF
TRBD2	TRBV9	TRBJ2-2	TGTGCCAGCAGCGACGGGGCGCGGGAGGACACCGGGGAGCTGTTTTTT	CASSDGAREDTGELFF
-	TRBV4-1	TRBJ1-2	TGCGCCAGCAGCCGGCCGGGACAAACTAACTATGGCTACACCTTC	CASSRPGQTNYGYTF